The 20 T cell receptor beta chains listed next were all sequenced from one sample in a study of T cells in women clearing cervical HPV infection. Sequencing was performed with immunoSEQ multiplex PCR; in TCRdb, only in-frame clones are kept and a portion is missing. The sample spans tens of thousands of clones; the ten largest clones claim about 6%. Sequencing was performed on blood buffy coat. The receptor set was obtained from a woman between 18 and 75 years old with a cervical HPV16 infection that either progressed to CIN3+ or cleared (not recorded which).

In the case of this clone: The CDR3 extends 3 residues past the end of the read, so its final part is completed from the germline J gene. This chain joins TRBV19 and TRBJ2-1, with 9 bases lining up with TRBD2. This CDR3 spans 15 amino acids. Germline V gene sequence: CDR1 LNHDA, CDR2 SQIVND (reference sequence). V lost 6 bases, J lost 6 bases, and 9 bases stayed unmatched. The CDR3 sequence: CASRTREGRGNEQFF. CDR3 bases read: TGTGCCAGTAGGACGCGGGAGGGCCGGGGCAATGAG. The full variable domain, its missing parts supplied by reference TRBV19 and TRBJ2-1, is DGGITQSPKYLFRKEGQNVTLSCEQNLNHDAMYWYRQDPGQGLRLIYYSQIVNDFQKGDIAEGYSVSREKKESFPLTVTSAQKNPTAFYLCASRTREGRGNEQFFGPGTRLTVL.

CDR3 bases read: TGTGCCAGCAGCCCCGGGACTAGATCCTACGAG. Residues: CASSPGTRSYE. The full CDR3 sequence reads CASSPGTRSYEQYF. The chain has TRBV2 and TRBJ2-7, with 8 bases identical to TRBD2. The read terminates 3 residues before the CDR3 end, so the remaining end is supplied by the germline J gene. Germline V gene data show CDR1 as SNHLY and CDR2 as FYNNEI. CDR3 length equals 14 residues. Germline trimming cut 6 bases from V and 1 base from J; bases unmatched to any gene: 5. Variable domain in full (rest from reference TRBV2 and TRBJ2-7): EPEVTQTPSHQVTQMGQEVILRCVPISNHLYFYWYRQILGQKVEFLVSFYNNEISEKSEIFDDQFSVERPDGSNFTLKIRSTKLEDSAMYFCASSPGTRSYEQYFGPGTRLTVT.

In regard to this clone: The read ends 3 residues before the CDR3 terminus; that terminus is restored from the germline J gene. The chain carries TRBV2 and TRBJ1-6; TRBD1 aligns across 7 bases. The germline CDR1 and CDR2 sequences are SNHLY and FYNNEI. Trimming cost V 6 bases and J 7 bases; bases outside gene matches: 6. CDR3 length: 14 amino acids. The CDR3 loop reads CASSRDSTNSPLHF. The CDR3 bases that were read are TGTGCCAGCAGCCGGGACAGTACGAATTCACCC.

Comments on this clone: Sequencing ends 3 residues short of the CDR3 end; the germline J gene provides the rest. The chain employs TRBV7-9 and TRBJ2-1, with 8 bases identical to TRBD2. The CDR3 extends over 14 amino acids. Unmatched junction bases numbered 12, after V lost 10 bases and J lost 7 bases. Germline V gene sequence: CDR1 SEHNR, CDR2 FQNEAQ (reference sequence). This CDR3 is CATEDLAGGNEQFF. The CDR3 bases that were read are TGTGCCACCGAAGACCTAGCGGGTGGGAATGAG. The whole variable domain, remainder taken from reference TRBV7-9 and TRBJ2-1, is DTGVSQNPRHKITKRGQNVTFRCDPISEHNRLYWYRQTLGQGPEFLTYFQNEAQLEKSRLLSDRFSAERPKGSFSTLEIQRTEQGDSAMYLCATEDLAGGNEQFFGPGTRLTVL.

CDR3 DNA (partial): TGTGCCAGTAGTATGAGTCTAAAGAAAGCGGAC. It yields the protein CASSMSLKKAD. The full CDR3 reads CASSMSLKKADYTF. This chain joins TRBV19 and TRBJ1-2; D is unresolved. The read terminates 3 residues before the CDR3 end, so the remaining end is supplied by the germline J gene. This CDR3 has 14 residues. From germline, CDR1 is LNHDA and CDR2 SQIVND (reference sequence). Filled out from reference TRBV19 and TRBJ1-2, the complete variable domain reads DGGITQSPKYLFRKEGQNVTLSCEQNLNHDAMYWYRQDPGQGLRLIYYSQIVNDFQKGDIAEGYSVSREKKESFPLTVTSAQKNPTAFYLCASSMSLKKADYTFGSGTRLTVV.

Comment on this clone: With the read ending 3 residues before the CDR3 end, the germline J gene is used to fill in that end. The chain links TRBV25-1 to TRBJ2-7; tentatively, D is TRBD1 (6 bases). CDR1 and CDR2 (germline): MGHDK, SYGVNS. With 1 base removed from V and 4 bases from J, the gap between germline ends came to 14 bases. The CDR3 has 15 amino acids. The CDR3 bases that were read are TGTGCCAGCAGTGAATCGAAGGGGGTGGGATACGAG. It encodes CASSESKGVGYE. The full CDR3 is CASSESKGVGYEQYF.

As to this clone: The read gets to within 3 residues of the CDR3 end, and the germline J gene fills in the rest. The chain uses TRBV5-1 and TRBJ1-3; weak D call: TRBD1 (6 bases). The CDR3 runs 14 residues. V lost 3 bases to trimming and J lost 2 bases, with 9 bases between them. Germline CDR1 reads SGHRS; CDR2 reads YFSETQ. The CDR3 DNA, read in part, is TGCGCCAGCAGCTCTACAGGGACTGGAAACACC. Translation gives CASSSTGTGNT. The whole CDR3 reads CASSSTGTGNTIYF.

Of note for this clone: The missing CDR3 end, 3 residues past where the read stops, is filled in from the germline J gene. This chain links TRBV20-1 with TRBJ2-7, with TRBD2 matching over 16 bases. Germline V gene sequence: CDR1 DFQATT, CDR2 SNEGSKA (reference sequence). V was clipped by 3 bases and J by 2 bases; unmatched bases: 4. The CDR3 contains 16 residues. The CDR3 region is CSARGTSGRDAYEQYF. CDR3 bases read: TGCAGTGCTAGGGGGACTAGCGGGAGGGATGCCTACGAG.

With respect to this clone: The missing CDR3 end, 3 residues past where the read stops, is filled in from the germline J gene. The genes are TRBV7-2 and TRBJ2-7; maybe TRBD2 (5 bases). In germline, CDR1 is SGHTA, CDR2 FQGNSA. The CDR3 spans 13 residues. Between the trimmed V and J ends, which lost 3 bases and 0 bases, there was a span of 6 bases. CDR3 loop: CASSFSDSYEQYF. The covered CDR3 bases are TGTGCCAGCAGCTTTAGCGACTCCTACGAG.

Points on this clone: The read gets to within 3 residues of the CDR3 end, and the germline J gene fills in the rest. This chain joins TRBV30 and TRBJ1-6; D is perhaps TRBD1 (5 bases). The CDR3 consists of 13 residues. V lost 2 bases, J lost 8 bases, and 10 bases lay in between. Germline CDR1 is GTSNPN and CDR2 is SVGIG (reference sequence). CDR3 bases read: TGTGCCTGGAGTAAGGGGCCGGATTCACCC. Translated: CAWSKGPDSP. The entire CDR3 is CAWSKGPDSPLHF. The entire variable domain, with the rest obtained from reference TRBV30 and TRBJ1-6, is as follows: SQTIHQWPATLVQPVGSPLSLECTVEGTSNPNLYWYRQAAGRGLQLLFYSVGIGQISSEVPQNLSASRPQDRQFILSSKKLLLSDSGFYLCAWSKGPDSPLHFGNGTRLTVT.

In the case of this clone: The sequence runs out 3 residues before the end of the CDR3; the remainder is reconstructed from the germline J gene. The rearrangement joins TRBV9 to TRBJ2-2; 11 bases agree with TRBD2. V gave up 4 bases and J gave up 5 bases; unmatched junction bases: 4. This CDR3 region has 15 residues. CDR1 SGDLS and CDR2 YYNGEE come from the germline V gene. Partial CDR3 DNA: TGTGCCAGCAGCCTAAGGACTAGCGGGACCGGGGAG. Encoded protein: CASSLRTSGTGE. The full CDR3 protein reads CASSLRTSGTGELFF.

Concerning this clone itself: Read sequence stops 3 residues before the CDR3 end, and the germline J gene provides the missing end. The chain joins TRBV4-1 to TRBJ2-3, with D uncertain. The CDR3 totals 15 residues. Germline V CDR1 and CDR2: MGHRA, YSYEKL. Between the trimmed V and J ends, which lost 1 base and 2 bases, there was a span of 10 bases. The CDR3 sequence: CASSQVDTATDTQYF. The CDR3 bases that were read are TGCGCCAGCAGCCAAGTAGACACTGCCACAGATACG.

Comment on this clone: The observed sequence ends 3 residues before the CDR3 terminus, with the missing tail filled in from the germline J gene. This chain links TRBV4-2 with TRBJ2-3; D might be TRBD2 (6 bases). CDR3 length equals 16 residues. Germline lookup yields CDR1 LGHNA and CDR2 YNFKEQ. V lost 0 bases and J lost 6, with 16 bases in between. CDR3: CASSQEGSGILDTQYF. The CDR3 bases that were read are TGTGCCAGCAGCCAAGAGGGTAGCGGTATCTTGGATACG.

Points on this clone: The read finishes 3 residues shy of the CDR3 end, and the germline J gene is used to complete it. The V gene is TRBV5-1, the J gene TRBJ2-5; D is possibly TRBD2 (6 bases). V lost 3 bases to trimming and J lost 5 bases, with 14 bases between them. The CDR3 has 14 amino acids. Germline V CDR1 and CDR2: SGHRS, YFSETQ. The covered CDR3 bases are TGCGCCAGCAGCTGGCCGGGACTCGGGGAGACC. This translates into CASSWPGLGET. The whole CDR3 protein is CASSWPGLGETQYF.

A note on this clone: The read falls 3 residues short of the CDR3 end, and the missing part is taken from the germline J gene. The chain links TRBV4-1 to TRBJ1-4; 10 nucleotides agree with TRBD1. Losses at the gene ends were 4 bases for V and 10 bases for J; bases not matched to a gene: 6. Germline assignment: CDR1 MGHRA and CDR2 YSYEKL. The CDR3 runs to 14 residues. The CDR3 sequence: CASSLGQGEGKLFF. CDR3 DNA (partial): TGCGCCAGCAGCCTAGGACAGGGGGAAGGAAAA.

Details on this clone: With the read ending 3 residues before the CDR3 end, the germline J gene is used to fill in that end. V gene TRBV19 combines with J gene TRBJ2-3; TRBD1 matches 7 bases. With 5 bases clipped from V and 2 bases from J, the junction kept 10 bases outside the gene matches. This CDR3 spans 16 amino acids. The germline CDR1 and CDR2 sequences are LNHDA and SQIVND (reference sequence). The CDR3 region is CASSADTRGYTDTQYF. The DNA read from the CDR3 is TGTGCCAGTAGTGCCGATACCAGGGGGTACACAGATACG.

On this clone: The missing CDR3 end, 3 residues past where the read stops, is filled in from the germline J gene. This chain connects TRBV7-2 to TRBJ2-5; maybe TRBD2 (5 bases). V gave up 0 bases and J gave up 4 bases, with 9 bases separating them. This CDR3 region has 14 residues. The germline V gene encodes CDR1 SGHTA and CDR2 FQGNSA. CDR3 sequence: CASSLAGAVETQYF. The sequenced part of the CDR3 DNA is TGTGCCAGCAGCTTAGCGGGAGCGGTAGAGACC. Combining the CDR3 with reference TRBV7-2 and TRBJ2-5 gives the whole variable domain GAGVSQSPSNKVTEKGKDVELRCDPISGHTALYWYRQSLGQGLEFLIYFQGNSAPDKSGLPSDRFSAERTGGSVSTLTIQRTQQEDSAVYLCASSLAGAVETQYFGPGTRLLVL.

Concerning this clone: The DNA ends 3 residues before the CDR3 does, and the rest of the CDR3 is filled in from the germline J gene. The rearrangement links TRBV20-1 to TRBJ1-2; perhaps TRBD1 as D (6 bases). Germline values: CDR1 DFQATT, CDR2 SNEGSKA (reference sequence). The CDR3 has 14 amino acids. The covered CDR3 bases are TGCAGTGCTAGAGATTTAGCCAGGGGTGGAGGC. Residues: CSARDLARGGG. The full CDR3 protein is CSARDLARGGGYTF.

Regarding this clone: The CDR3 end lies 3 residues beyond the end of the read and is filled in from the germline J gene. The chain couples TRBV4-1 to TRBJ2-2; possibly TRBD2 for D (6 bases). The length of the CDR3 is 13 residues. V was clipped by 3 bases and J by 6 bases, with 8 bases between them. Germline CDR1 reads MGHRA; CDR2 reads YSYEKL. CDR3 bases read: TGCGCCAGCAGCCAGGGGGGTCCCGGGGAG. Protein: CASSQGGPGE. The CDR3 as a whole reads CASSQGGPGELFF.

In the case of this clone: The CDR3 end lies 3 residues beyond the end of the read and is filled in from the germline J gene. The chain joins TRBV10-3 to TRBJ2-1, with 9 nucleotides matching TRBD2. Germline V gives CDR1 ENHRY, CDR2 SYGVKD. The length of the CDR3 is 13 residues. V was pared by 4 bases and J by 6 bases, with 1 base of the junction left unmatched. The CDR3 is CAISVSGGNEQFF. The covered CDR3 bases are TGTGCCATCAGTGTTAGCGGGGGCAATGAG.